One and the same sample provided the 29 T cell receptor beta chains below, sequenced in a study of blood T cell repertoires in COVID-19. Repertoires were generated with immunoSEQ multiplex PCR, while TCRdb's copy carries only in-frame clones and drops some. The sample records 85,000 to 100,000 clones, 81% being singletons. The sample consisted of peripheral blood. All receptors come from an elderly man with COVID-19, enrolled during active disease.

The chain couples TRBV5-1 to TRBJ2-2; D call uncertain. The V end was cut by 0 bases, the J end by 1 base, with 4 bases between. The germline V gene has CDR1 SGHRS and CDR2 YFSETQ. The CDR3 loop spans 14 amino acids. The CDR3 region is CASSLAVNTGELFF. DNA for the CDR3: TGCGCCAGCAGCTTGGCCGTGAACACCGGGGAGCTGTTTTTT.

The J gene is TRBJ1-2, the V gene TRBV7-9, with D unresolved. V gave up 6 bases and J gave up 7 bases, with 12 bases separating them. This CDR3 region has 12 residues. Germline V gene sequence: CDR1 SEHNR, CDR2 FQNEAQ (reference sequence). The CDR3 DNA reads TGTGCCAGCAGACGGAGTTCCGGTGGCTACACCTTC. Translating gives CASRRSSGGYTF.

This clone was seen only a few times. The V call is TRBV7-2, the J call TRBJ2-7, with D tentatively TRBD2 (5 bases). The CDR3 contains 15 residues. The V gene's germline CDR1 is SGHTA and CDR2 FQGNSA. Trimming left V 5 bases short and J 2 bases short, with 16 bases between. The CDR3 loop is CASSGLRHPAYEQYF. The CDR3 nucleotides are TGTGCCAGCAGCGGACTGCGCCACCCCGCCTACGAGCAGTACTTC.

This chain joins TRBV28 and TRBJ1-4; 7 nucleotides line up with TRBD1. Germline CDR1 MDHEN, CDR2 SYDVKM. This CDR3 region has 12 residues. Losses at the gene ends were 9 bases for V and 7 bases for J; bases not matched to a gene: 5. DNA for the CDR3: TGTGCCAGTAGACAGGGTGGTGAAAAACTGTTTTTT. Its translation is CASRQGGEKLFF. The full variable domain, its missing parts supplied by reference TRBV28 and TRBJ1-4, is DVKVTQSSRYLVKRTGEKVFLECVQDMDHENMFWYRQDPGLGLRLIYFSYDVKMKEKGDIPEGYSVSREKKERFSLILESASTNQTSMYLCASRQGGEKLFFGSGTQLSVL.

This clone is labeled as medium-sized. The chain joins TRBV7-9 to TRBJ1-6; TRBD1 agrees at 9 bases. The CDR3 loop spans 17 amino acids. In germline, CDR1 is SEHNR, CDR2 FQNEAQ (reference sequence). The J segment lost 11 bases and the V segment lost 5 bases, leaving 16 bases of the junction unmatched. This CDR3 reads CASSPPGMGQGYPPLHF. The CDR3 DNA follows: TGTGCCAGCAGCCCCCCCGGTATGGGACAGGGTTATCCACCCCTCCACTTT.

The V and J genes are TRBV7-3 and TRBJ2-5, with TRBD2 identical over 10 bases. The junction had 11 bases not matched to a gene; V was cut back by 4 bases and J by 3 bases. The CDR3 sequence is 17 residues long. Germline CDR1 and CDR2: SGHTA and FQGTGA. The CDR3 nucleotides read TGTGCCAGCAGCTCGACGCCGGGACTAGCGAAAAAAGAGACCCAGTACTTC. Translation: CASSSTPGLAKKETQYF.

The V gene is TRBV7-9, the J gene TRBJ1-2; a weak D match, TRBD1 (6 bases). The germline V and J ends were trimmed by 5 bases and 7 bases, with 20 bases remaining between them. Germline assignment: CDR1 SEHNR and CDR2 FQNEAQ (reference sequence). CDR3 length: 15 amino acids. The CDR3 here is CASSPRTVRLSGYTF. DNA for the CDR3: TGTGCCAGCAGCCCCAGGACAGTCAGGTTATCTGGCTACACCTTC.

This chain's CDR3 is CASSLGQAWADTQYF. Written as DNA, the CDR3 is TGTGCCAGCAGCTTAGGACAGGCATGGGCAGATACGCAGTATTTT. This chain joins TRBV7-8 and TRBJ2-3; a weak D match, TRBD1 (6 bases). The germline CDR1 and CDR2 sequences are SGHVS and FQNEAQ. The CDR3 totals 15 residues. V was shortened by 1 base and J by 4 bases, with 12 bases between the two germline ends.

V usage is TRBV5-1 and J usage is TRBJ2-5, with D maybe TRBD2 (7 bases). In germline, CDR1 is SGHRS, CDR2 YFSETQ. This CDR3 region has 15 residues. The V end lost 3 bases, the J end lost 4 bases, and 16 bases lay between the germline ends. The CDR3 sequence: CASSSEGLGGETQYF. The CDR3 region has the DNA TGCGCCAGCAGCTCGGAAGGACTAGGGGGAGAGACCCAGTACTTC.

In its sample, this clone was seen a few times. V is TRBV5-4 and J is TRBJ1-4; D might be TRBD1 (5 bases). CDR1 is SGHNT and CDR2 is YYREEE in the germline V gene (reference sequence). V was pared by 0 bases and J by 6 bases, with 15 bases between. The CDR3 length is 16 residues. The CDR3 DNA reads as TGTGCCAGCAGCTTGGGCGGGGGGACGACGTATGAAAAACTGTTTTTT. Its protein is CASSLGGGTTYEKLFF. Variable domain in full (rest from reference TRBV5-4 and TRBJ1-4): ETGVTQSPTHLIKTRGQQVTLRCSSQSGHNTVSWYQQALGQGPQFIFQYYREEENGRGNFPPRFSGLQFPNYSSELNVNALELDDSALYLCASSLGGGTTYEKLFFGSGTQLSVL.

The chain uses TRBV28 and TRBJ2-5, with 10 bases matching TRBD2. The CDR3 contains 15 residues. From germline, CDR1 is MDHEN and CDR2 SYDVKM. V trimming: 3 bases; J trimming: 5 bases; junction bases outside the gene matches: 6. The CDR3 DNA sequence: TGTGCCAGCAGTTTTGGCCTAGCGGGAGCGGAGACCCAGTACTTC. It is translated as CASSFGLAGAETQYF.

The chain carries TRBV11-2 and TRBJ2-7; maybe TRBD2 (5 bases). The CDR3 covers 13 residues. The V gene lost 7 bases and the J gene lost 9 bases, with 19 bases spanning the gap. Germline values: CDR1 SGHAT, CDR2 FQNNGV. Here the CDR3 reads CASKEATRRWQYF. As DNA, the CDR3 is TGTGCCAGCAAGGAGGCGACTCGTCGATGGCAGTACTTC.

The gene calls are TRBV5-4 and TRBJ2-1; tentative D call: TRBD2 (5 bases). From germline, CDR1 is SGHNT and CDR2 YYREEE (reference sequence). The V end was cut by 4 bases, the J end by 7 bases, with 15 bases between. CDR3 length: 14 amino acids. The CDR3 sequence: CASSPSTGGNEQFF. CDR3 bases: TGTGCCAGCAGCCCCTCAACGGGCGGGAATGAGCAGTTCTTC.

DNA for the CDR3: TGTGCCAGCAGTGAAGCTCGGACAGGGGGAGAGACCCAGTACTTC. Residues: CASSEARTGGETQYF. The genes are TRBV2 and TRBJ2-5; the match to TRBD1 covers 10 bases. J was trimmed by 4 bases and V by 0 bases; bases with no gene match: 2. CDR3 size: 15 residues. Germline assignment: CDR1 SNHLY and CDR2 FYNNEI.

In the case of this clone: At the DNA level, this CDR3 is encoded by other sequences in the same sample as well. The V and J genes are TRBV7-2 and TRBJ1-5; tentatively, D is TRBD1 (5 bases). V was clipped by 3 bases and J by 5 bases, with 11 bases between them. The CDR3 is 14 amino acids. Germline lookup yields CDR1 SGHTA and CDR2 FQGNSA. For the CDR3, the DNA is TGTGCCAGCAGCTTTCGGCAGGGTGATCAGCCCCAGCATTTT. Its protein is CASSFRQGDQPQHF.

This clone was found a few times. J is TRBJ1-3 and V is TRBV6-6; the D gene is possibly TRBD1 (5 bases). This CDR3 spans 16 amino acids. Germline values: CDR1 MNHNY, CDR2 SVGAGI (reference sequence). V dropped 0 bases and J dropped 2 bases, with 11 bases sitting between them. The CDR3 bases are TGTGCCAGCAGTTACTCGAGCCAGGGAACTGGAAACACCATATATTTT. This sequence encodes CASSYSSQGTGNTIYF.

V usage is TRBV6-1 and J usage is TRBJ1-2; D is possibly TRBD1 (5 bases). From germline, CDR1 is MNHNS and CDR2 SASEGT. The germline V and J ends were trimmed by 3 bases and 2 bases, with 13 bases remaining between them. The CDR3 has 15 amino acids. In DNA form, the CDR3 reads TGTGCCAGCAGTGACCAGGGCCTCCGAAACTATGGCTACACCTTC. Translated, it gives CASSDQGLRNYGYTF.

The rearrangement uses TRBV11-2 and TRBJ1-6, with D uncertain. The germline CDR1 and CDR2 sequences are SGHAT and FQNNGV. Trimming removed 3 bases at V and 10 bases at J, with 16 bases between. The length of the CDR3 is 15 residues. Here the CDR3 DNA reads TGTGCCAGCAGCTTGGAAGCAGGAGGTTGGTCACCCCTCCACTTT. As protein: CASSLEAGGWSPLHF. The whole variable domain, filled in from reference TRBV11-2 and TRBJ1-6, reads EAGVAQSPRYKIIEKRQSVAFWCNPISGHATLYWYQQILGQGPKLLIQFQNNGVVDDSQLPKDRFSAERLKGVDSTLKIQPAKLEDSAVYLCASSLEAGGWSPLHFGNGTRLTVT.

The rearrangement joins TRBV10-3 to TRBJ2-2, with D possibly TRBD1 on 6 matching bases. Germline CDR1 is ENHRY and CDR2 is SYGVKD. CDR3 length equals 14 residues. Trimming cost V 5 bases and J 1 base, with 8 bases left between them. The CDR3 DNA reads as TGTGCCATCAGTAAACAGGGGAACACCGGGGAGCTGTTTTTT. Translation gives CAISKQGNTGELFF.

The V call is TRBV28, the J call TRBJ1-5, with 7 bases fitting TRBD1. The V and J ends lost 2 bases and 3 bases, in that order; junction bases with no gene match: 7. Germline CDR1 and CDR2: MDHEN and SYDVKM. This CDR3 spans 16 amino acids. The CDR3 nucleotides read TGTGCCAGCAGTTTAAGACAGGGAAGTCCCAATCAGCCCCAGCATTTT. Translating it yields CASSLRQGSPNQPQHF.

This chain links TRBV18 with TRBJ2-7; 8 bases match TRBD1. CDR1 KGHSH and CDR2 LQKENI come from the germline V gene. Trimming took 2 bases from V and 5 from J; bases not matched to a gene: 5. The CDR3 runs to 14 residues. This CDR3 reads CASSPRGQAHEQYF. DNA of the CDR3: TGTGCCAGCTCACCAAGGGGACAGGCCCACGAGCAGTACTTC. Full variable domain (rest looked up from reference TRBV18 and TRBJ2-7): NAGVMQNPRHLVRRRGQEARLRCSPMKGHSHVYWYRQLPEEGLKFMVYLQKENIIDESGMPKERFSAEFPKEGPSILRIQQVVRGDSAAYFCASSPRGQAHEQYFGPGTRLTVT.

This clone was counted a single time. V and J are TRBV3-1 (or the pseudogene TRBV3-2) and TRBJ2-1; D not resolved. CDR1 is LGHDT and CDR2 is YNNKEL in the germline V gene (reference sequence). Deletions cut 0 bases from V and 7 bases from J, with 22 bases between. This CDR3 has 18 residues. The CDR3 loop is CASSQDRTGWLVKNEQFF. The CDR3 DNA follows: TGTGCCAGCAGCCAAGATCGAACGGGTTGGCTAGTCAAAAATGAGCAGTTCTTC.

The V gene is TRBV11-3, the J gene TRBJ1-1; D unclear. Trimming shortened V by 2 bases and J by 5 bases, and 9 bases separated the two germline ends. In germline, CDR1 is SGHNT, CDR2 YENEEA. The CDR3 runs 13 residues. In DNA form, the CDR3 reads TGTGCCAGCAGCTTAAATGTGAGGACTGAAGCTTTCTTT. It translates to CASSLNVRTEAFF.

This chain uses TRBV3-1 (or the pseudogene TRBV3-2) with TRBJ2-3; 11 positions match TRBD2. Germline CDR1 reads LGHDT; CDR2 reads YNNKEL (reference sequence). CDR3 length: 19 amino acids. Trimming at V came to 2 bases and at J to 0 bases, leaving 10 bases not matched to a gene. CDR3 DNA: TGTGCCAGCAGCCAATATGGTAGCGGGGGGGCCACTAGCACAGATACGCAGTATTTT. Its protein product is CASSQYGSGGATSTDTQYF.

This clone turned up a few times. This chain joins TRBV7-8 and TRBJ1-2; no clear D gene. Germline CDR1 is SGHVS and CDR2 is FQNEAQ. The CDR3 loop spans 15 amino acids. Trimming left V 5 bases short and J 4 bases short, with 17 bases between. The CDR3 spells CASSPAGSAGYGYTF. Here the CDR3 DNA reads TGTGCCAGCAGCCCCGCGGGCAGCGCGGGCTATGGCTACACCTTC.

The chain uses TRBV19 and TRBJ2-1; TRBD2 matches 9 bases. The germline V gene has CDR1 LNHDA and CDR2 SQIVND (reference sequence). There are 15 residues in the CDR3. Trimming at V came to 4 bases and at J to 4 bases, leaving 5 bases not matched to a gene. The CDR3 DNA reads as TGTGCCAGTAGTAGATCTAGCGGGGTTTACAATGAGCAGTTCTTC. This codes for CASSRSSGVYNEQFF.

The chain employs TRBV30 and TRBJ1-5; no clear D. Germline CDR1 and CDR2: GTSNPN and SVGIG (reference sequence). Trimming removed 2 bases at V and 6 bases at J, with 11 bases between. This CDR3 region has 13 residues. CDR3 in amino acids: CAWSLGGGQPQHF. The CDR3 coding sequence is TGTGCCTGGAGTCTCGGAGGTGGTCAGCCCCAGCATTTT.

This chain uses TRBV9 with TRBJ1-1, with 9 bases lining up with TRBD1. Germline V gene sequence: CDR1 SGDLS, CDR2 YYNGEE. The CDR3 length is 17 residues. V lost 2 bases to trimming and J lost 1 base; unmatched junction nucleotides: 9. CDR3 sequence (DNA): TGTGCCAGCAGCGTTGGGAGCACAGGGGGCGCGAACACTGAAGCTTTCTTT. This codes for CASSVGSTGGANTEAFF. Supplemented by reference TRBV9 and TRBJ1-1, the full variable domain reads DSGVTQTPKHLITATGQRVTLRCSPRSGDLSVYWYQQSLDQGLQFLIQYYNGEERAKGNILERFSAQQFPDLHSELNLSSLELGDSALYFCASSVGSTGGANTEAFFGQGTRLTVV.

This rearrangement joins TRBV3-1 (or the pseudogene TRBV3-2) to TRBJ1-2, with D unresolved. Germline loops: CDR1 LGHDT, CDR2 YNNKEL (reference sequence). Trimming left V 4 bases short and J 8 bases short, with 11 bases between. The CDR3 runs to 12 residues. CDR3 coding DNA: TGTGCCAGCAGCCGAGAAGGAGGGGGCTACACCTTC. It encodes CASSREGGGYTF.